The 15 T cell receptor beta chains below all came from one sample that was sequenced in a study of blood T cell repertoires in COVID-19. Profiled with immunoSEQ multiplex PCR; TCRdb holds only in-frame clones, not every one. This sample has roughly 75,000 clones, with around 89% found just once. The sequenced sample was peripheral blood. Source of these receptors: a man between 60 and 75 years old with acute or convalescent COVID-19.

The rearrangement links TRBV4-2 to TRBJ1-1; D ambiguous. Trimming stripped 3 bases from V and 2 bases from J, with 7 bases between. CDR1 LGHNA and CDR2 YNFKEQ come from the germline V gene. This CDR3 has 13 amino acids. Here the CDR3 reads CASSHTQNTEAFF. For the CDR3, the DNA is TGTGCCAGCAGCCACACACAAAACACTGAAGCTTTCTTT.

The V call is TRBV19, the J call TRBJ1-1; TRBD1 aligns across 9 bases. Trimming cost V 9 bases and J 8 bases; bases outside gene matches: 22. Germline CDR1 LNHDA, CDR2 SQIVND (reference sequence). The CDR3 is made up of 17 amino acids. CDR3 in DNA: TGTGCCAGGAGAACGCCGGGACAGGGATATCTTTTGGCGGAAGCTTTCTTT. This encodes CARRTPGQGYLLAEAFF.

This chain uses TRBV7-9 with TRBJ2-5, with 7 bases identical to TRBD2. CDR1 is SEHNR and CDR2 is FQNEAQ in the germline V gene (reference sequence). V gave up 3 bases and J gave up 1 base; unmatched junction bases: 8. The CDR3 spans 16 residues. The CDR3 here is CASSFVPGGIQETQYF. DNA of the CDR3: TGTGCCAGCAGCTTCGTTCCCGGGGGGATCCAAGAGACCCAGTACTTC.

The chain recombines TRBV5-1 with TRBJ2-1, with D perhaps matching TRBD1 (5 bases). The CDR3 sequence is 15 residues long. V shed 4 bases and J shed 6 bases, with 17 bases lying between them. Germline CDR1 SGHRS, CDR2 YFSETQ. CDR3 sequence reads: CASSPPLDSLNEQFF. For the CDR3, the DNA is TGCGCCAGCAGCCCACCCCTTGACAGCCTCAATGAGCAGTTCTTC. The variable domain in full, with the rest retrieved from reference TRBV5-1 and TRBJ2-1, is KAGVTQTPRYLIKTRGQQVTLSCSPISGHRSVSWYQQTPGQGLQFLFEYFSETQRNKGNFPGRFSGRQFSNSRSEMNVSTLELGDSALYLCASSPPLDSLNEQFFGPGTRLTVL.

The chain joins TRBV10-1 to TRBJ2-7; 12 bases are shared with TRBD2. V dropped 7 bases and J dropped 5; count of bases not matched to a gene: 3. The germline V gene has CDR1 WNHNN and CDR2 SYGVQD (reference sequence). The CDR3 totals 13 residues. The CDR3 is CASKTSGGHEQYF. CDR3 bases: TGCGCCAGCAAGACTAGCGGGGGCCACGAGCAGTACTTC.

The chain's CDR3 is CASSLSGTAFYGYTF. CDR3 sequence (DNA): TGCGCCAGCAGCTTGTCCGGGACAGCCTTCTATGGCTACACCTTC. This rearrangement joins TRBV5-1 to TRBJ1-2; 7 nucleotides align to TRBD1. The CDR3 runs to 15 residues. The germline V gene has CDR1 SGHRS and CDR2 YFSETQ. V dropped 1 base and J dropped 4; count of bases not matched to a gene: 7.

This clone was recorded only once. This chain connects TRBV7-3 to TRBJ2-7, with D perhaps TRBD2 (5 bases). The CDR3 consists of 15 residues. With 2 bases removed from V and 6 bases from J, the gap between germline ends came to 17 bases. Germline V gene data show CDR1 as SGHTA and CDR2 as FQGTGA. CDR3 nucleotides: TGTGCCAGCAGCTTATCATTCGGTGATGGGAGCGAGCAGTACTTC. Its protein product is CASSLSFGDGSEQYF.

The chain couples TRBV12-5 to TRBJ2-7; 12 nucleotides match TRBD2. The CDR3 sequence is 15 residues long. Germline V gene lookup returns CDR1 LGHNT and CDR2 FRNRAP. The junction had 8 bases not matched to a gene; V was cut back by 5 bases and J by 6 bases. The CDR3 region has the DNA TGTGCTAGTGGTCCCCTAGCGGGAGGGTTCTCCGAGCAGTACTTC. Protein: CASGPLAGGFSEQYF.

As to this clone: The sample contains more than one DNA sequence encoding this CDR3. The rearrangement links TRBV7-3 to TRBJ2-3; 11 positions match TRBD1. The CDR3 length is 15 residues. V dropped 3 bases and J dropped 3; count of bases not matched to a gene: 2. Germline assignment: CDR1 SGHTA and CDR2 FQGTGA. In nucleotides, the CDR3 is TGTGCCAGCAGCTTGGACAGGGGGCTTACAGATACGCAGTATTTT. Amino acids: CASSLDRGLTDTQYF.

The chain is built from TRBV30 and TRBJ1-2; D gene uncertain. CDR1 is GTSNPN and CDR2 is SVGIG in the germline V gene (reference sequence). This CDR3 contains 14 residues. Trimming removed 0 bases at V and 4 bases at J, with 12 bases between. CDR3 protein: CAWSVSTRAYGYTF. The DNA for the CDR3 is TGTGCCTGGAGTGTCTCGACGAGGGCCTATGGCTACACCTTC.

The V call is TRBV7-2, the J call TRBJ2-5; 7 bases match TRBD2. Looked up from germline, CDR1 is SGHTA and CDR2 is FQGNSA. This CDR3 has 15 amino acids. Trimming removed 1 base from V and 5 bases from J; junction bases left unmatched: 7. CDR3 sequence (DNA): TGTGCCAGCAGCTTAGTGGCGGGGGATGTGGAGACCCAGTACTTC. Protein product: CASSLVAGDVETQYF. The entire variable domain, with the rest obtained from reference TRBV7-2 and TRBJ2-5, is as follows: GAGVSQSPSNKVTEKGKDVELRCDPISGHTALYWYRQSLGQGLEFLIYFQGNSAPDKSGLPSDRFSAERTGGSVSTLTIQRTQQEDSAVYLCASSLVAGDVETQYFGPGTRLLVL.

The chain joins TRBV10-1 to TRBJ2-1, with D perhaps TRBD2 (5 bases). The V gene lost 0 bases and the J gene lost 2 bases, with 5 bases spanning the gap. This CDR3 has 14 amino acids. CDR1 and CDR2 (germline): WNHNN, SYGVQD (reference sequence). CDR3 nucleotides: TGCGCCAGCAGTGAGTCTAGCGCCTACAATGAGCAGTTCTTC. This gives the protein CASSESSAYNEQFF.

The chain recombines TRBV9 with TRBJ2-3; 9 bases align to TRBD2. This CDR3 spans 16 amino acids. Unmatched junction bases numbered 4, after V lost 0 bases and J lost 2 bases. The germline V gene encodes CDR1 SGDLS and CDR2 YYNGEE. CDR3 nucleotides: TGTGCCAGCAGCGTAGGCCTAGCGGGGTACACAGATACGCAGTATTTT. Its protein product is CASSVGLAGYTDTQYF.

The chain employs TRBV19 and TRBJ1-2; a possible D gene is TRBD1 (6 bases). Per germline, CDR1 LNHDA and CDR2 SQIVND (reference sequence). The CDR3 runs 14 residues. V lost 7 bases to trimming and J lost 6 bases, with 18 bases between them. The CDR3: CASNGGLQYNGYTF. CDR3 nucleotides: TGTGCCAGTAACGGGGGGCTTCAGTATAATGGCTACACCTTC.

This clone came up once. V gene TRBV29-1 combines with J gene TRBJ2-5, with D possibly being TRBD1 (6 bases). CDR1 is SQVTM, CDR2 ANQGSEA, per germline. V lost 2 bases and J 5 bases, leaving 6 bases between the germline ends. CDR3 length: 11 residues. In DNA form, the CDR3 reads TGCAGCGTTGAACAGGGGGAGACCCAGTACTTC. It specifies CSVEQGETQYF.